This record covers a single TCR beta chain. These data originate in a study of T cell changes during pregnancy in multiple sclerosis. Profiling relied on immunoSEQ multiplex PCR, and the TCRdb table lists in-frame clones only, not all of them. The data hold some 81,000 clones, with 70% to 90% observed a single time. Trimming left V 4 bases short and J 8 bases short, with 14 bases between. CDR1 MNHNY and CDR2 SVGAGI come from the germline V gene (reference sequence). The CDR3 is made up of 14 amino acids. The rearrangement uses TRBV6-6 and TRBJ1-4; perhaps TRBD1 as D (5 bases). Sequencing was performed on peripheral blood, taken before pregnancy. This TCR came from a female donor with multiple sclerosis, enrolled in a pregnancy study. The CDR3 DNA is TGTGCCAGCAGTTTCGACAGAGTCGAAGAAAAACTGTTTTTT. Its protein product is CASSFDRVEEKLFF.